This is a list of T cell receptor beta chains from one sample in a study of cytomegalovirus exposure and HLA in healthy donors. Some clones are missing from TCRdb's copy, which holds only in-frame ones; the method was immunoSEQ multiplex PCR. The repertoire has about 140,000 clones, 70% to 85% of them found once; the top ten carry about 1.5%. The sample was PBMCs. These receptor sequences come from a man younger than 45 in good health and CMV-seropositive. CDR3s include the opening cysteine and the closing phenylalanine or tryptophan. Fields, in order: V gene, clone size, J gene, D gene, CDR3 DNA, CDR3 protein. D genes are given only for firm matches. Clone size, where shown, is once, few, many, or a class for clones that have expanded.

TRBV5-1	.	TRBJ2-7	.	TGCGCCAGCAGCTTGTCTGTACCACACTACGAGCAGTACTTC	CASSLSVPHYEQYF
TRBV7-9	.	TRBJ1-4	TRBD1	TGTGCCAGCAGCTTAGCGGGGACAGGACACGAAAAACTGTTTTTT	CASSLAGTGHEKLFF
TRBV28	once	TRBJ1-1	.	TGTGCCAGCAGTGGGCTCTCGGAAGCTTTCTTT	CASSGLSEAFF
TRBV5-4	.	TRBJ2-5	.	TGTGCCAGCAGCTTGGTACAGGGATCCGGGACCCAGTACTTC	CASSLVQGSGTQYF
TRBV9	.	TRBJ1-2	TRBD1	TGTGCCAGCAGCCCTTCGACAGGGTATGGTTATGGCTACACCTTC	CASSPSTGYGYGYTF
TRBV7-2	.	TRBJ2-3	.	TGTGCCAGCAGCTTCAGGGATAGTGGGGATACGCAGTATTTT	CASSFRDSGDTQYF
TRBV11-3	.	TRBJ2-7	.	TGTGCCAGCAGCCCGCTCCTGCAGGCCTACGAGCAGTACTTC	CASSPLLQAYEQYF
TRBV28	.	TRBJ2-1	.	TGTGCCAGCAGTTCATTTTACAGGGAGAAGAGCTCCTACAATGAGCAGTTCTTC	CASSSFYREKSSYNEQFF
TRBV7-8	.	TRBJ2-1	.	TGTGCCAGCAGCTTACGCGAAACTGACAATGAGCAGTTCTTC	CASSLRETDNEQFF
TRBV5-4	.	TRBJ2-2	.	TGTGCCAGCAGCCCTCCGGCGAGCGGCCTGAACACCGGGGAGCTGTTTTTT	CASSPPASGLNTGELFF
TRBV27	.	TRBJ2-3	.	TGTGCCAGCAGTTCCGGACTCTCTAGCACAGATACGCAGTATTTT	CASSSGLSSTDTQYF
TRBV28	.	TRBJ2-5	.	TGTGCCAGCAACCCCCCCGGGCTCCGGGGGGAGACCCAGTACTTC	CASNPPGLRGETQYF
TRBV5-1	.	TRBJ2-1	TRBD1	TGCGCCAGCAGTAAAGGACAGGATGTCAATGAGCAGTTCTTC	CASSKGQDVNEQFF
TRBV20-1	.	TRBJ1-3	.	TGCAGTAAGAGTGGAAACACCATATATTTT	CSKSGNTIYF
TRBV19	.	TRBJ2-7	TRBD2	TGTGCCAGTAAGGGTAGCGGGGGCTCCTACGAGCAGTACTTC	CASKGSGGSYEQYF
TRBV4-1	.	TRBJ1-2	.	TGCGCCAGCAGCCAAGAACAGCGACAGGACTATGGCTACACCTTC	CASSQEQRQDYGYTF
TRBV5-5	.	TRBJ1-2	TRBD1	TGTGCCAGCAGCGAACGACCCCTGACAGGGGGCAAAAATGGCTACACCTTC	CASSERPLTGGKNGYTF
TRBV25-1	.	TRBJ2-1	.	TGTGCCAGCAGTGGTAGCTCCTACAATGAGCAGTTCTTC	CASSGSSYNEQFF
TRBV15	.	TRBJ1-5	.	TGTGCCACCAGCAAGAGGGCAGGTCAGCCCCAGCATTTT	CATSKRAGQPQHF
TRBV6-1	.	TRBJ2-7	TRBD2	TGTGCCAGCAGTGAAGCGCTTCCGGGGGGGGTTACCTACGAGCAGTACTTC	CASSEALPGGVTYEQYF
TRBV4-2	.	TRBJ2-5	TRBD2	TGTGCCAGCAGCCTCGGAGATCAGGGACTAGCGCAAGAGACCCAGTACTTC	CASSLGDQGLAQETQYF
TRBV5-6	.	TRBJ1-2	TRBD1	TGTGCCAGCAGCGTCGGACAGGGCGCCTATGGCTACACCTTC	CASSVGQGAYGYTF
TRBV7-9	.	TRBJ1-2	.	TGTGCCAGCAGCCAAGGGCGACAGAACTATGGCTACACCTTC	CASSQGRQNYGYTF
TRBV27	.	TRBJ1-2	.	TGTGCCAGCAGTTTCTCCCAGGGGAACTATGGCTACACCTTC	CASSFSQGNYGYTF
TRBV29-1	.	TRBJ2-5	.	TGCAGCGTTGATCGGGGAGGAGAGACCCAGTACTTC	CSVDRGGETQYF
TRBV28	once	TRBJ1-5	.	TGTGCCAGCAGTTTTATGGGCTATAGCAATCAGCCCCAGCATTTT	CASSFMGYSNQPQHF
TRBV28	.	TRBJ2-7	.	TGTGCCAGCAGTTTACGTAGGGGTCCGTACGAGCAGTACTTC	CASSLRRGPYEQYF
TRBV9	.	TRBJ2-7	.	TGTGCCAGCAGCGGACCACAGGGTTACGACGAGCAGTACTTC	CASSGPQGYDEQYF
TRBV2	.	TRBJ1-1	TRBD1	TGTGCCAGCAGTGTTACAGGGGGCGAGACTGAAGCTTTCTTT	CASSVTGGETEAFF
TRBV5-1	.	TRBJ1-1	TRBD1	TGCGCCAGCAGCCACCGGACAGGGTCAAAGAACACTGAAGCTTTCTTT	CASSHRTGSKNTEAFF
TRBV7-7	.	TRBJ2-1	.	TGTGCCAGCAGCCCAGCGGGCGGGGAGCAGTTCTTC	CASSPAGGEQFF
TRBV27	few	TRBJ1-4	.	TGTGCCACCCGCTCGGGCGGGGAGGGTGAAAAACTGTTTTTT	CATRSGGEGEKLFF
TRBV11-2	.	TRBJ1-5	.	TGTGCCAGCAGCTTCCAGCTAGATCAGCCCCAGCATTTT	CASSFQLDQPQHF
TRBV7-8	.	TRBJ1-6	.	TGTGCCAGCAGCTTAGACAGGGAGGGGAATTCACCCCTCCACTTT	CASSLDREGNSPLHF
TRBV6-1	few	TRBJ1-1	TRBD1	TGTGCCAGCAGGACCGACAGGGAGAACACTGAAGCTTTCTTT	CASRTDRENTEAFF
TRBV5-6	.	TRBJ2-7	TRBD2	TGTGCCAGCAGCTTGGTGGGGACTAGCGGGGCATACGAGCAGTACTTC	CASSLVGTSGAYEQYF
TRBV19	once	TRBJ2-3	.	TGTGCCAGTAGCGCCGGACTTGGATTCACAGATACGCAGTATTTT	CASSAGLGFTDTQYF
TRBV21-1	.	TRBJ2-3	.	TGTGCCAGCAGCAAAGAAGGGACACACCACATGGATACGCAGTATTTT	CASSKEGTHHMDTQYF
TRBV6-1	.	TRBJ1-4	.	TGTGCCAGCAGAAGCGGATGGGCTAATGAAAAACTGTTTTTT	CASRSGWANEKLFF
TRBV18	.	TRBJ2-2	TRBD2	TGTGCCAGCCATAGCGGGACGAACACCGGGGAGCTGTTTTTT	CASHSGTNTGELFF
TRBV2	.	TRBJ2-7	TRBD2	TGTGCCAGCAGTGGGGAGGGACTAGCGGGACCGAACTACGAGCAGTACTTC	CASSGEGLAGPNYEQYF
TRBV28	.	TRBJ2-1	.	TGTGCCAGCAGTTTATATCCTAGCAGGGGTGAGCAGTTCTTC	CASSLYPSRGEQFF
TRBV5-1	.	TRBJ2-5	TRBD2	TGCGCCAGCAGCTTGTCGGCGGGAGGGCAGGAGACCCAGTACTTC	CASSLSAGGQETQYF
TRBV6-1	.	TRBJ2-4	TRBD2	TGTGCCAGCAGCACGGGGGGAGACGAAAACATTCAGTACTTC	CASSTGGDENIQYF
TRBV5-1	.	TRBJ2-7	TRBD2	TGCGCCAGCAGCCTATCCCTCGGGGGGGAGCAGTACTTC	CASSLSLGGEQYF
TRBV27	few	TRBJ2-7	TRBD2	TGTGCCAGCAGCCGCATGGCTAGCGGCGAGCAGTACTTC	CASSRMASGEQYF
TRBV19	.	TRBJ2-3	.	TGTGCCAGTAAGCCCAGGGATACGCAGTATTTT	CASKPRDTQYF
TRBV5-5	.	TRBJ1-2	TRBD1	TGTGCCAGCAGCTTGGCCGCAGGGGGCAACTATGGCTACACCTTC	CASSLAAGGNYGYTF
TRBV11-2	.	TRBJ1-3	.	TGTGCCAGCAGCCCCCAGGGAGGTGGAAACACCATATATTTT	CASSPQGGGNTIYF
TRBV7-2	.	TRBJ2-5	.	TGTGCCAGCAGCCCCTACCGAGGGGAGACCCAGTACTTC	CASSPYRGETQYF
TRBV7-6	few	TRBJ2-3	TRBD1	TGTGCCAGCAGCCTACAGACAGGGGCGGGCACAGATACGCAGTATTTT	CASSLQTGAGTDTQYF
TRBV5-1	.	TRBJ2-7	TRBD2	TGCGCCAGCGCCGACAGCGGGGGTCCCTACGAGCAGTACTTC	CASADSGGPYEQYF
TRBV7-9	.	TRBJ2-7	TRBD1	TGTGCCAGCAGCTTTGCGGGACAGGGGAGGGAGCAGTACTTC	CASSFAGQGREQYF
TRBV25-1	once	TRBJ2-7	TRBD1	TGTGCCAGCAGTGAATCCCAGGGGGCGAATTACGAGCAGTACTTC	CASSESQGANYEQYF